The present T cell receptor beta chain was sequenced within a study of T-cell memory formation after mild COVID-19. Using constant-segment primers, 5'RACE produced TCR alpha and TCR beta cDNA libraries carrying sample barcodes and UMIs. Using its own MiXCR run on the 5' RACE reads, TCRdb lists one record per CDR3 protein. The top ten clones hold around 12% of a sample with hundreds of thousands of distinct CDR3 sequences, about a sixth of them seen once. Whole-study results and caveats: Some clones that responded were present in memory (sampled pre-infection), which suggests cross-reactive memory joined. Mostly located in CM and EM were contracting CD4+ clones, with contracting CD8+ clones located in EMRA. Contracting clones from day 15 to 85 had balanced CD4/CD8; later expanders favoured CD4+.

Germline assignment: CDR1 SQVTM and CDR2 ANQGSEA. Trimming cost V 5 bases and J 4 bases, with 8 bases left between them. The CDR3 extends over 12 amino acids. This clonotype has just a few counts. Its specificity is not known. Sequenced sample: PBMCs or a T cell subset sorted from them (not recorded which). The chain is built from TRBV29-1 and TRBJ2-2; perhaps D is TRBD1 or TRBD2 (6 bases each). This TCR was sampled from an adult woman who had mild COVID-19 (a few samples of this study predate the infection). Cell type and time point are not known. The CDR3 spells CSVKGGTGELFF. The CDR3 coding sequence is TGCAGCGTTAAGGGGGGCACCGGGGAGCTGTTTTTT.